This T cell receptor beta chain emerged from a study of T cells in localized non-small cell lung cancer. General study findings and limits: Researchers found a median around 61 of the top 100 tumor clones in adjacent lung.

Points on this clone: The target antigen is unknown.

Measured with immunoSEQ multiplex PCR; TCRdb has only the in-frame clones, and not every one. The sample records roughly 19,000 clones, around 87% being singletons. CDR3 size: 16 residues. With 1 base removed from V and 2 bases from J, the gap between germline ends came to 15 bases. Per germline, CDR1 SGDLS and CDR2 YYNGEE. The clonotype originates from a man between 40 and 70 years old with stage II squamous cell lung carcinoma. The chain joins TRBV9 to TRBJ1-2; D gene uncertain. Material: PBMCs, obtained before any cancer treatment. The CDR3 nucleotides read TGTGCCAGCAGCGTAAGTGGTGAAGACCGGAACTATGGCTACACCTTC. Its protein is CASSVSGEDRNYGYTF.